This entry lists 5 T cell receptor beta chains sequenced from one sample in a study of shared clonotypes between healthy human individuals. Clones were read by immunoSEQ multiplex PCR, and TCRdb kept only the in-frame ones, dropping some. The sample yields more than 2,000,000 clones, over 90% seen once. Sequencing was done on a sample of naive CD4+ T cells from PBMCs. As for subset: CD45RA+ positively selected. The receptors stem from a man aged 18 to 35 in good health. Some clones in this sample may be carry-over from other donors' samples.

In DNA form, the CDR3 reads TGCGCCAGCAGCTTGGGTTCCCCCAACAGTGAAAAACTGTTTTTT. Amino acid sequence: CASSLGSPNSEKLFF. The chain has TRBV5-1 and TRBJ1-4; D not resolved. Germline values: CDR1 SGHRS, CDR2 YFSETQ. The CDR3 consists of 15 residues. Deletions cut 0 bases from V and 7 bases from J, with 13 bases between.

The chain couples TRBV5-1 to TRBJ2-1; D is uncertain. The CDR3 length is 13 residues. Germline V CDR1 and CDR2: SGHRS, YFSETQ. Trimming left V 7 bases short and J 0 bases short, with 8 bases between. DNA of the CDR3: TGCGCCAGCTGTCGAGGCTCCTACAATGAGCAGTTCTTC. Its translation: CASCRGSYNEQFF.

The chain is built from TRBV7-9 and TRBJ2-3; 11 nucleotides agree with TRBD2. V lost 3 bases to trimming and J lost 5 bases; unmatched junction nucleotides: 1. The CDR3 loop spans 14 amino acids. The germline V gene encodes CDR1 SEHNR and CDR2 FQNEAQ (reference sequence). The CDR3 coding sequence is TGTGCCAGCAGCTTCACTAGCGGGGGAGATACGCAGTATTTT. Protein: CASSFTSGGDTQYF.

V usage is TRBV7-2 and J usage is TRBJ2-7; possibly TRBD1 for D (5 bases). Looked up from germline, CDR1 is SGHTA and CDR2 is FQGNSA. CDR3 length: 14 amino acids. Between the trimmed V and J ends, which lost 2 bases and 2 bases, there was a span of 10 bases. The DNA for the CDR3 is TGTGCCAGCAGCTTATTGGGGCCACCCTACGAGCAGTACTTC. This translates into CASSLLGPPYEQYF.

The V call is TRBV4-3, the J call TRBJ1-3, with 7 positions matching TRBD1. V shed 0 bases, J shed 8 bases, and the junction held 7 bases outside the gene matches. Germline V lookup: CDR1 LGHNA, CDR2 YSLEER. The CDR3 contains 15 residues. The CDR3 here is CASSQDRGPGYTIYF. The DNA for the CDR3 is TGCGCCAGCAGCCAAGATAGGGGGCCTGGGTACACCATATATTTT.